This T cell receptor beta chain was found in a study of T cell responses to AZD1222 COVID-19 vaccine. Study observations and caveats: Clonal diversity was possibly underestimated; the donors were predominantly white British and more often female. There were vaccine-associated CD4 TCRs across spike, dominant at 160-218 and 743-854.

The protocol was immunoSEQ multiplex PCR, while the TCRdb copy is restricted to in-frame clones and leaves out a portion. The table includes 150,000 or so clones, approximately 95% detected once. Turning to this clone: Its matching antigen is unknown.

The CDR3 has 14 residues. This chain connects TRBV1 to TRBJ2-7; the table's D call TRBD2 went unverified against the DNA. TRBV1 is a pseudogene. This TCR derives from an adult in good health. Sequences were derived from peripheral blood, sampled on day 0 of MenACWY control vaccination. The CDR3 reads CTSSQDGSSYEQYF. The CDR3 DNA reads TGCACCAGCAGCCAAGACGGGAGCTCCTACGAGCAGTACTTC.